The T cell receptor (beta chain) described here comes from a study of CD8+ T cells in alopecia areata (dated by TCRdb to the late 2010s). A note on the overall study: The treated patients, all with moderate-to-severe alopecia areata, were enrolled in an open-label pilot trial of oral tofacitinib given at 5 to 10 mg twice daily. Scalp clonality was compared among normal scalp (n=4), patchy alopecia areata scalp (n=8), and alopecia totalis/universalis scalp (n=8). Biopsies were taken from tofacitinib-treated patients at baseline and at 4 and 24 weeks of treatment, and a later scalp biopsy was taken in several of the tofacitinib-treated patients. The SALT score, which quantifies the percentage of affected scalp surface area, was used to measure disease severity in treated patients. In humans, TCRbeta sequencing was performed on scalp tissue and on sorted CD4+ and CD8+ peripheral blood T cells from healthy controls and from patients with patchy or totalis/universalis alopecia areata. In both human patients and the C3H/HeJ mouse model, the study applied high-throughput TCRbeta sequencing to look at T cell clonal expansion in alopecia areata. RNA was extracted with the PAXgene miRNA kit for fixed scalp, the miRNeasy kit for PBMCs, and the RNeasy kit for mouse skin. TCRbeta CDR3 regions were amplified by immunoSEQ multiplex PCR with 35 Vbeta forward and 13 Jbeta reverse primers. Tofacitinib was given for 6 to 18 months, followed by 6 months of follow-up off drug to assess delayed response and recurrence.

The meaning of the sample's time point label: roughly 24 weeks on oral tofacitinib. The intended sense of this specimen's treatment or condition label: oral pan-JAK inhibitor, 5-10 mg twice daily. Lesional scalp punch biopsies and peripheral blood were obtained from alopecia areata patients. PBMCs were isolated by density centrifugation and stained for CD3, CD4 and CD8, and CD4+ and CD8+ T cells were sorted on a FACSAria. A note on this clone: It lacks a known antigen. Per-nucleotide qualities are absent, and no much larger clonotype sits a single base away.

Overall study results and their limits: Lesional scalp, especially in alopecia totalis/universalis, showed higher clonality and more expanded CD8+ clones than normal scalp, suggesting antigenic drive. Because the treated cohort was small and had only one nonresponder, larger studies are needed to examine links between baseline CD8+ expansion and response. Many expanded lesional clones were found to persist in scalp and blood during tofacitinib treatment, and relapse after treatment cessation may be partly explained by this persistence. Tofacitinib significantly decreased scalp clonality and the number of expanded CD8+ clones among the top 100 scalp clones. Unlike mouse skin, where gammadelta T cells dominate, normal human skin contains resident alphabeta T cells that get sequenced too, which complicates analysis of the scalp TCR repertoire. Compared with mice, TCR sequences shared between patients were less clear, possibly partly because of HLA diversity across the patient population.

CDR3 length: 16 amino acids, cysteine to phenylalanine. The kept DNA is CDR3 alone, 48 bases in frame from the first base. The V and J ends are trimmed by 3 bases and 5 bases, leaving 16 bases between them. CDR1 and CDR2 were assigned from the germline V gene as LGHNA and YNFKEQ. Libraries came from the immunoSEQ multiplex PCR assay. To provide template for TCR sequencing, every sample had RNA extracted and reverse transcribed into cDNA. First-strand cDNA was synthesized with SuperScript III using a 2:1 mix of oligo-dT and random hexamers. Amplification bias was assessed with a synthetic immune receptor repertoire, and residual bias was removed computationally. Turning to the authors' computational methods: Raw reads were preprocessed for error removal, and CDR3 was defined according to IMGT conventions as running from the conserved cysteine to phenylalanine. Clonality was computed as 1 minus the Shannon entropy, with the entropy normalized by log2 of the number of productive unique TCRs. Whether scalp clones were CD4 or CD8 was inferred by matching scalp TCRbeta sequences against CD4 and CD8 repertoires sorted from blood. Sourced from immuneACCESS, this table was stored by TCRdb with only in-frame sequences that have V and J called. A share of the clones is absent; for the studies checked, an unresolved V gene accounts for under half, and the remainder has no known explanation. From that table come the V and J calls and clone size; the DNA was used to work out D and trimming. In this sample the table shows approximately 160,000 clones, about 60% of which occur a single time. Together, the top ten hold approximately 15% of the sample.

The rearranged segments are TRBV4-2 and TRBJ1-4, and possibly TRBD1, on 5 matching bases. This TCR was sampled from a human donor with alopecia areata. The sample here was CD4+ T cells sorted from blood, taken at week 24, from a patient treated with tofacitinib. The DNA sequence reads TGTGCCAGCAGCCAGGATCAGGAGGGGTTAAATGAAAAACTGTTTTTT. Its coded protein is CASSQDQEGLNEKLFF.